Listed below are T cell receptor beta chains from one sample, sequenced in a study of T cell changes during pregnancy in multiple sclerosis. Sequencing was performed with immunoSEQ multiplex PCR; in TCRdb, only in-frame clones are kept and a portion is missing. Among roughly 36,000 clones, about nine tenths were seen once, and the ten largest hold 4.5%. The sample here was peripheral blood, taken in the second trimester of pregnancy. Every receptor here comes from a female donor in good health, enrolled as a control in a pregnancy study. Both conserved end residues are part of each CDR3. The order of the fields is V gene, D gene, clone size, J gene, CDR3 DNA, CDR3 protein. The D gene is left open where the match is weak. Expanded clones get a size class; other rows say once, few or many, or leave the size out.

TRBV5-1,TRBD1,-,TRBJ1-4,TGCGCCAGCAGCTCGTCCGGGACAGACGAAAAACTGTTTTTT,CASSSSGTDEKLFF
TRBV10-3,TRBD1,-,TRBJ2-1,TGTGCCACACAGGGGGCGGACTACAATGAGCAGTTCTTC,CATQGADYNEQFF
TRBV4-2,TRBD2,-,TRBJ2-1,TGTGCCAGCAGCCAAGATTCACTAGCGGGAGGCAATGAGCAGTTCTTC,CASSQDSLAGGNEQFF
TRBV7-3,TRBD1,-,TRBJ1-1,TGTGCCAGCAGCGCGAGACAGGGGGCAGAAGCTTTCTTT,CASSARQGAEAFF
TRBV5-6,-,-,TRBJ2-7,TGTGCCAGCACTCCCCGGGGGTTTGGGTCCTACGAGCAGTACTTC,CASTPRGFGSYEQYF
TRBV2,TRBD1,-,TRBJ2-5,TGTGCCAGCCGGGACAGGGGGGAGACCCAGTACTTC,CASRDRGETQYF
TRBV19,-,-,TRBJ1-1,TGTGCCAGTAGTGCCTTCGCGGGAGTGAACACTGAAGCTTTCTTT,CASSAFAGVNTEAFF
TRBV6-1,TRBD1,-,TRBJ1-2,TGTGCCAGCAGTGAAGGAAGAGGGGGCGCGGACGGCTACACCTTC,CASSEGRGGADGYTF
TRBV6-4,TRBD2,-,TRBJ2-3,TGTGCCAGCAGTGACGACCCCGGTTTCGGGAGGTCGACAGATACGCAGTATTTT,CASSDDPGFGRSTDTQYF
TRBV27,-,once,TRBJ2-4,TGTGCCAGCAGTTTAAGTAGCCCAGCCAAAAACATTCAGTACTTC,CASSLSSPAKNIQYF
TRBV12-5,TRBD2,-,TRBJ2-2,TGTGCTAGTGGTTTGGTCGGACTAGCGGGGCCCGGGGAGCTGTTTTTT,CASGLVGLAGPGELFF
TRBV2,TRBD2,-,TRBJ2-3,TGTGCCGGCGAGGGGGGGACTAGCGGCTATACGCAGTATTTT,CAGEGGTSGYTQYF
TRBV9,TRBD1,-,TRBJ2-7,TGTGCCAGCAGCCCCGCAGGGGGCGAGCAGTACTTC,CASSPAGGEQYF
TRBV7-9,-,-,TRBJ1-2,TGTGCCAGCAGCCCGTGGGGGGGCGTCTACAATGGCTACACCTTC,CASSPWGGVYNGYTF
TRBV28,TRBD2,-,TRBJ2-7,TGTGCCAGCAGTTCCCCTCCGGGACTAGCGGGAGTATTACTCTCCTACGAGCAGTACTTC,CASSSPPGLAGVLLSYEQYF
TRBV7-9,TRBD1,-,TRBJ2-5,TGTGCCAGCAGCTCAGGACAGGGGAGAGAGACCCAGTACTTC,CASSSGQGRETQYF
TRBV11-2,-,-,TRBJ2-4,TGTGCCAGCAGCTTAGTTCGGGGAGAGGCCAAAAACATTCAGTACTTC,CASSLVRGEAKNIQYF
TRBV10-3,-,-,TRBJ1-3,TGTGCCATCAGTGGTTCGGACAGCGCTGGAAACACCATATATTTT,CAISGSDSAGNTIYF
TRBV7-2,TRBD1,-,TRBJ2-3,TGTGCCAGCAGCTCCCCTGGACAGGGGGAGGCAGATACGCAGTATTTT,CASSSPGQGEADTQYF
TRBV28,TRBD2,-,TRBJ2-2,TGTGCCAGCAGTTCTATCGGACTAGCGGGAGAGGTAGAGGCCGGGGAGCTGTTTTTT,CASSSIGLAGEVEAGELFF
TRBV11-2,TRBD1,-,TRBJ2-2,TGTGCCAGCAGAGGGGGCGGAACCGGGGAGCTGTTTTTT,CASRGGGTGELFF
TRBV7-2,-,-,TRBJ2-3,TGTGCCAGCAGGGGGACGGGACAAGCCTATACGCAGTATTTT,CASRGTGQAYTQYF
TRBV18,-,-,TRBJ1-5,TGTGCCAGCTCACCCGGGGGAGGCTTCGGCAATCAGCCCCAGCATTTT,CASSPGGGFGNQPQHF
TRBV6-5,TRBD1,once,TRBJ1-1,TGTGCCAGCAGTTACGAAGAGACAGGGTACACTGAAGCTTTCTTT,CASSYEETGYTEAFF
TRBV19,-,-,TRBJ2-1,TGTGCCAGTTTGGCCCTCAACAATGAGCAGTTCTTC,CASLALNNEQFF